Each of the 13 T cell receptor beta chains below was sequenced from the same sample in a study of T-cell reconstitution after alpha-beta-depleted transplantation in children. The TCRbeta library incorporated unique molecular identifiers. TCRdb ran MiXCR on the PCR reads and lists one entry per CDR3 protein. The sample consists of about 300,000 distinct CDR3 sequences, over 9.5% of them appearing once. The sample was PBMCs, taken before TCRalphabeta/CD19-depleted stem cell transplant. The source of these receptors is a boy younger than two with acute myeloid leukemia, due to receive a stem cell transplant.

This clonotype was counted many times. The V call is TRBV4-3, the J call TRBJ1-2, with D possibly matching TRBD1 (5 bases). The germline V gene encodes CDR1 LGHNA and CDR2 YSLEER. V was trimmed by 4 bases and J by 1 base, leaving 13 bases between them. CDR3 length: 15 residues. DNA of the CDR3: TGCGCCAGCAGCCCGACAGAAGCTTTTAACTATGGCTACACCTTC. Translating it yields CASSPTEAFNYGYTF.

The sample holds a few counts of this clonotype. This rearrangement joins TRBV27 to TRBJ2-7; possible D gene TRBD1, 5 bases. The germline gives CDR1 MNHEY, CDR2 SMNVEV (reference sequence). This CDR3 has 13 residues. The V gene lost 7 bases and the J gene lost 6 bases, with 16 bases spanning the gap. CDR3 amino acids: CASTDPFRGEQYF. The DNA of the CDR3 is TGTGCCAGCACCGATCCCTTTAGGGGCGAGCAGTACTTC.

This clonotype was observed many times. The chain uses TRBV20-1 and TRBJ2-3; D gene uncertain. CDR3 size: 11 residues. V was shortened by 5 bases and J by 4 bases, with 7 bases between the two germline ends. Per the germline V gene, CDR1 is DFQATT and CDR2 is SNEGSKA (reference sequence). As DNA, the CDR3 is TGCAGTGCTCTCTATTCAGATACGCAGTATTTT. This translates into CSALYSDTQYF.

The gene calls are TRBV20-1 and TRBJ2-3; perhaps TRBD2 as D (5 bases). Looked up from germline, CDR1 is DFQATT and CDR2 is SNEGSKA (reference sequence). The length of the CDR3 is 15 residues. V lost 0 bases to trimming and J lost 2 bases, with 12 bases between them. The DNA for the CDR3 is TGCAGTGCTAGAGATCGTAGCGACGACACAGATACGCAGTATTTT. Its translation: CSARDRSDDTDTQYF.

This chain links TRBV15 with TRBJ1-4; D remains unclear. The CDR3 totals 13 residues. V was pared by 3 bases and J by 11 bases, with 13 bases between. CDR1 is LNHNV and CDR2 is YYDKDF in the germline V gene (reference sequence). The CDR3 DNA sequence: TGTGCCACCAGCAGGGTGAAGCGGGATAAACTGTTTTTT. As protein: CATSRVKRDKLFF.

With regard to this clonotype: A junction end diverges from the germline sequence, so it may reflect a read error. The genes are TRBV12-3 or TRBV12-4 and TRBJ2-1; 9 bases map to TRBD2. This CDR3 contains 15 residues. The CDR3 region is CASRLAGANLNEQFF. The CDR3 nucleotides are TGTGCCAGCAGGTTAGCGGGGGCCAATCTGAATGAGCAGTTCTTC.

The chain is built from TRBV2 and TRBJ2-2; 16 nucleotides align to TRBD2. Looked up from germline, CDR1 is SNHLY and CDR2 is FYNNEI. V trimming: 2 bases; J trimming: 7 bases; junction bases outside the gene matches: 7. The CDR3 is 18 amino acids. CDR3 sequence (DNA): TGTGCCAGCAGTGAACCTGGGACTAGCGGGGGGGTGAGCGGGGAGCTGTTTTTT. Translation gives CASSEPGTSGGVSGELFF.

This clonotype was observed at least ten times. V usage is TRBV20-1 and J usage is TRBJ1-5, with 7 bases lining up with TRBD1. From germline, CDR1 is DFQATT and CDR2 SNEGSKA (reference sequence). The CDR3 runs to 13 residues. V was pared by 3 bases and J by 6 bases, with 5 bases of the junction left unmatched. The CDR3 protein is CSARQGEIQPQHF. In DNA form, the CDR3 reads TGCAGTGCTAGGCAGGGGGAAATTCAGCCCCAGCATTTT.

This clonotype was counted many times. The gene calls are TRBV7-2 and TRBJ2-2; TRBD2 agrees at 12 bases. The ends lost 5 bases at V and 9 bases at J; junction bases unmatched: 10. The CDR3 covers 16 residues. Germline assignment: CDR1 SGHTA and CDR2 FQGNSA. The CDR3 region has the DNA TGTGCCAGCAGCCCCCTTTCGACTAGCGGGAGCAGGGAGCTGTTTTTT. Amino acids: CASSPLSTSGSRELFF. Full variable domain (remainder filled in from reference TRBV7-2 and TRBJ2-2): GAGVSQSPSNKVTEKGKDVELRCDPISGHTALYWYRQSLGQGLEFLIYFQGNSAPDKSGLPSDRFSAERTGGSVSTLTIQRTQQEDSAVYLCASSPLSTSGSRELFFGEGSRLTVL.

Concerning this clonotype itself: A much larger clone lies a single base off, so this may be a read error. This chain connects TRBV12-3 or TRBV12-4 to TRBJ2-3; TRBD2 aligns across 7 bases. CDR3 length equals 16 residues. The ends lost 6 bases at V and 1 base at J; junction bases unmatched: 10. As DNA, the CDR3 is TGTGCCAGCAGCCCCCGGGGGGTAGCGGGCACAGATACGCAGTATTTT. Translated, it gives CASSPRGVAGTDTQYF.

This clonotype was recorded many times. The chain couples TRBV5-6 to TRBJ2-7; 8 positions match TRBD1. CDR3 length: 14 residues. V shed 4 bases and J 4 bases; nucleotides not matched to a gene: 7. Per the germline V gene, CDR1 is SGHDT and CDR2 is YYEEEE. CDR3 residues: CASSVGTGPYEQYF. CDR3 in DNA: TGTGCCAGCAGCGTTGGGACAGGCCCGTACGAGCAGTACTTC. The whole variable domain, remainder taken from reference TRBV5-6 and TRBJ2-7, is DAGVTQSPTHLIKTRGQQVTLRCSPKSGHDTVSWYQQALGQGPQFIFQYYEEEERQRGNFPDRFSGHQFPNYSSELNVNALLLGDSALYLCASSVGTGPYEQYFGPGTRLTVT.

Only a few counts were recorded for this clonotype. V is TRBV28 and J is TRBJ2-7, with TRBD1 matching over 7 bases. Germline values: CDR1 MDHEN, CDR2 SYDVKM. The CDR3 is made up of 16 amino acids. V shed 6 bases and J 2 bases; nucleotides not matched to a gene: 13. In DNA, the CDR3 is TGTGCCAGCAGACCCTCCGCCGGGACAGAGACCTACGAGCAGTACTTC. Its protein is CASRPSAGTETYEQYF.

This clonotype was observed many times. The chain employs TRBV19 and TRBJ1-5; the match to TRBD1 covers 10 bases. Looked up from germline, CDR1 is LNHDA and CDR2 is SQIVND (reference sequence). This CDR3 contains 14 residues. V shed 9 bases and J 4 bases; nucleotides not matched to a gene: 6. The CDR3 DNA follows: TGTGCCAGAATCGACAGGGGGCGAAATCAGCCCCAGCATTTT. Translation gives CARIDRGRNQPQHF.